This paragraph covers one TCR beta chain sequence. This entry belongs to a study of control samples from healthy donors and cancer patients. Sequencing was performed with immunoSEQ multiplex PCR; in TCRdb, only in-frame clones are kept and a portion is missing. The sample has 75,000 to 100,000 clones; around 86% are singletons. Germline assignment: CDR1 LGHNA and CDR2 YSLEER. With 0 bases removed from V and 9 bases from J, the gap between germline ends came to 14 bases. CDR3 size: 14 residues. The sequence was collected from a woman aged 45-65 years in good health. V usage is TRBV4-3 and J usage is TRBJ2-5; a weak D match, TRBD2 (5 bases). Source material: blood. In DNA, the CDR3 is TGCGCCAGCAGCCAAGAAATTCTGGACTTGGCCCAGTACTTC. Protein sequence: CASSQEILDLAQYF.